These 5 T cell receptor beta chains were sequenced from one sample in a study of T cell responses to AZD1222 COVID-19 vaccine. Sequenced by immunoSEQ multiplex PCR; TCRdb stores in-frame clones only, minus some. The sample lists approximately 110,000 clones, just under 90% occurring once. This specimen was peripheral blood, taken on day 0 of AZD1222 vaccination. All receptors come from an adult in good health.

This clone appeared once. V usage is TRBV5-8 and J usage is TRBJ1-4; the D is unclear. CDR1 and CDR2 (germline): SGHTS, YDEGEE. The CDR3 sequence is 16 residues long. V dropped 1 base and J dropped 6 bases, with 16 bases sitting between them. In DNA form, the CDR3 reads TGTGCCAGCAGCTTGTCGATCATTACCCCCGATGAAAAACTGTTTTTT. Translated: CASSLSIITPDEKLFF.

This chain joins TRBV29-1 and TRBJ1-2; 8 nucleotides agree with TRBD1. CDR1 and CDR2 (germline): SQVTM, ANQGSEA. The CDR3 runs to 19 residues. V gave up 7 bases and J gave up 0 bases; unmatched junction bases: 22. Here the CDR3 reads CSARGTGGMGSITNYGYTF. The DNA of the CDR3 is TGCAGCGCCAGAGGGACAGGCGGGATGGGAAGTATAACTAACTATGGCTACACCTTC. The complete variable domain, with remaining parts taken from reference TRBV29-1 and TRBJ1-2, reads SAVISQKPSRDICQRGTSLTIQCQVDSQVTMMFWYRQQPGQSLTLIATANQGSEATYESGFVIDKFPISRPNLTFSTLTVSNMSPEDSSIYLCSARGTGGMGSITNYGYTFGSGTRLTVV.

The chain has TRBV5-1 and TRBJ1-2; D gene ambiguous. The CDR3 contains 16 residues. CDR1 is SGHRS and CDR2 is YFSETQ in the germline V gene. Between the trimmed V and J ends, which lost 2 bases and 4 bases, there was a span of 18 bases. The CDR3: CASSLSGQLSGYGYTF. Here the CDR3 DNA reads TGCGCCAGCAGCTTATCGGGCCAATTAAGCGGCTATGGCTACACCTTC.

V gene TRBV2 combines with J gene TRBJ1-5; no definite D call. Trimming pared 5 bases from V and 3 bases from J, leaving 11 bases between. From germline, CDR1 is SNHLY and CDR2 FYNNEI. The CDR3 is made up of 14 amino acids. CDR3 in DNA: TGTGCCAGCAGTTGGACCAACCACAATCAGCCCCAGCATTTT. This translates into CASSWTNHNQPQHF.

This chain links TRBV7-2 with TRBJ2-1; D is unclear. The CDR3 runs 16 residues. Trimming removed 5 bases at V and 14 bases at J, with 28 bases between. CDR1 is SGHTA, CDR2 FQGNSA, per germline. CDR3 protein: CASSPILSSMGMDEFF. CDR3 nucleotides: TGTGCCAGCAGCCCAATTCTCTCGAGTATGGGAATGGACGAGTTCTTC.